The clone carrying this T cell receptor (beta chain) was detected a few times. RNA transcripts yielded amplified TCR beta CDR3 regions. HTBI primers were used in a first-round RT-PCR, which preceded a second-round multiplex PCR. TCRdb ran MiXCR on the multiplex PCR reads and lists one entry per CDR3 protein. The data contain hundreds of thousands of distinct CDR3 sequences, roughly two fifths of them seen just once; the ten biggest clones take up around 3%. Between the trimmed V and J ends, which lost 5 bases and 4 bases, there was a span of 17 bases. CDR1 and CDR2 (germline): SGHTA, FQGNSA. This CDR3 has 15 amino acids. This record belongs to a study of Graves' ophthalmopathy and Graves' hyperthyroidism.

The chain recombines TRBV7-2 with TRBJ2-5; D is possibly TRBD2 (5 bases). This clonotype was obtained from an adult man with Graves' ophthalmopathy. Sequenced material: peripheral blood. DNA for the CDR3: TGTGCCAGCAGCCCGAGAATCCGGGCGGGAGAGACCCAGTACTTC. Translation gives CASSPRIRAGETQYF.